The source of this TCR beta chain is a study of identical twins (dated by TCRdb to between 2015 and 2016). In terms of the full investigation: The study deep-sequenced TCR alpha and beta repertoires from monozygotic twins, unrelated adults of various ages and cord blood to test whether fetal clonotypes persist. To rule out contamination, replicate twin experiments were performed at different times with different library preparation protocols.

This clonotype was recorded a few times. This receptor's antigen is unknown. The input lacks base qualities; no much larger clone sits a single base away. From V the trimming removes 1 base and from J it removes 5 bases, while the gene matches leave 2 bases of the junction unaccounted for. CDR1 and CDR2 (MGHRA, YSYEKL) derive from the germline V gene. Including the terminal cysteine and phenylalanine, the CDR3 comprises 16 residues. Only the CDR3 region is kept as DNA, spanning 48 bases read in frame from base 1. Every donor in the study was a healthy Caucasian. The twin cohort comprised three pairs of female monozygotic twins, all aged about 18 to 30 years. Positive isolation kits from Invitrogen were used to isolate CD4+ and CD8+ T cell populations. The library relied on 5' RACE. TCRdb lists the instrument as Illumina HiSeq 2000. Template switching added a universal primer binding site, and the final cDNA carried a unique molecular identifier that allowed TCR cDNA molecules to be counted accurately. First-strand cDNA for TCR alpha and beta chains was synthesized from specific primers in the conserved constant-segment region. To control for contamination, every cDNA library carried two barcodes: a SMART-Mk sample barcode plus Illumina barcodes. Two successive PCR steps introduced TruSeq adapter sequences along with Illumina sample barcodes. The Illumina HiSeq platform was used with custom primers to sequence TCR alpha and beta cDNA libraries. In the paper's pipeline: MiGEC was used to process raw reads and extract unique molecular identifiers, and MiXCR was used to find CDR3 positions. Recombination models were inferred per individual with the repgenHMM and IGoR tools using an EM algorithm. The tcR package in R was used for shared clonotype analysis, with sharing normalized by the product of cloneset sizes. To study raw recombination free of thymic and clonal selection effects, out-of-frame nonproductive sequences were analyzed. TCRdb cleaned the public reads at Q25 with fastp, built clones with MiXCR and kept in-frame beta chains. Rows matching on CDR3 protein sequence are summarized as one entry with the most common DNA and genes. V and J calls and clone size were set by TCRdb, not the authors. Here the sample has about 530,000 distinct CDR3 sequences; 20% to 25% occur a single time. Together, the top ten hold around 0.48% of the sample.

The full study reports these points: Abundant cord blood beta clonotypes had fewer insertions, young adult naive repertoires showed a similar but weaker trend, and memory repertoires showed no such trend. Because the same donors could not be followed over many years, the conclusions depended on cross-sectional statistical analysis. Out-of-frame TCR alpha sharing in monozygotic twins was systematically underestimated by recombination models, whereas sharing between unrelated individuals was in agreement with the recombination models. Compared with coincidental sharing between unrelated individuals, out-of-frame TCR alpha sequences shared between twins showed an excess of sequences with low generation probability. Zero-insertion analyses could be partly confounded by invariant T cells such as MAIT and iNKT, although diverse VJ usage argued against such confounding for most clonotypes. A weaker excess of twin sharing was found in beta out-of-frame sequences because the signal-to-noise ratio was lowered by fewer shared sequences.

This same sample was also taken into another study, of yellow fever vaccine responses in identical twins. The other study reports the following: According to the authors, the vaccine-induced T cell response in identical twins seemed to be partly convergent and partly specific to each individual. The study precisely tracked vaccine-responding T cell clones in identical twins.

The receptor chain draws on TRBV4-1 and TRBJ2-3; 14 junctional bases match TRBD2. This TCR derives from a young woman in good health. Sequencing was done on a sample of CD4+ T cells sorted from blood. The CDR3 in this case is CASSQGLAGGVDTQYF. The nucleotides read TGCGCCAGCAGCCAAGGACTAGCGGGAGGGGTAGATACGCAGTATTTT.